Listed here are 23 T cell receptor beta chains from one sample, sequenced in a study of T-cell reconstitution after alpha-beta-depleted transplantation in children. As it was prepared, the TCRbeta library received unique molecular identifiers. Each CDR3 protein is one row after TCRdb ran MiXCR on the PCR reads. The sample carries 80,000 or so distinct CDR3 sequences, roughly 14% recorded once. Here the sequenced sample was PBMCs, mostly from graft donor cells, taken 180 days after TCRalphabeta/CD19-depleted stem cell transplant. The receptors derive from a male patient aged 2-15 years who had a stem cell transplant for acute lymphoblastic leukemia, so the T cells may come from the graft donor.

This clonotype occurred a few times. The chain couples TRBV11-2 to TRBJ2-3, with TRBD1 matching 8 bases. The CDR3 extends over 15 amino acids. The germline V gene encodes CDR1 SGHAT and CDR2 FQNNGV. V shed 5 bases, J shed 5 bases, and the junction held 9 bases outside the gene matches. The CDR3 protein is CASSPRTGIQDTQYF. The CDR3 coding sequence is TGTGCCAGCAGCCCCCGGACAGGGATCCAAGATACGCAGTATTTT.

This clonotype occurred a few times. V usage is TRBV18 and J usage is TRBJ1-3; unclear D gene. The germline CDR1 and CDR2 sequences are KGHSH and LQKENI. The CDR3 is made up of 14 amino acids. Trimming removed 4 bases at V and 0 bases at J, with 7 bases between. The CDR3 reads CASSQTASGNTIYF. In DNA form, the CDR3 reads TGTGCCAGCTCACAAACAGCCTCTGGAAACACCATATATTTT. The complete variable domain, with remaining parts taken from reference TRBV18 and TRBJ1-3, reads NAGVMQNPRHLVRRRGQEARLRCSPMKGHSHVYWYRQLPEEGLKFMVYLQKENIIDESGMPKERFSAEFPKEGPSILRIQQVVRGDSAAYFCASSQTASGNTIYFGEGSWLTVV.

This chain joins TRBV5-1 and TRBJ2-7; the D gene is possibly TRBD1 (5 bases). The V gene's germline CDR1 is SGHRS and CDR2 YFSETQ. V was trimmed by 2 bases and J by 4 bases, leaving 10 bases between them. The CDR3 length is 13 residues. The CDR3 protein is CASSFKGMYEQYF. In nucleotides, the CDR3 is TGCGCCAGCAGCTTCAAGGGGATGTACGAGCAGTACTTC.

This clonotype was seen a few times. V usage is TRBV5-6 and J usage is TRBJ2-3; D may be TRBD2 (5 bases). Germline V CDR1 and CDR2: SGHDT, YYEEEE. There are 15 residues in the CDR3. V lost 2 bases to trimming and J lost 2 bases, with 12 bases between them. CDR3: CASSFTRRPTDTQYF. CDR3 DNA sequence: TGTGCCAGCAGCTTCACCAGGAGGCCCACAGATACGCAGTATTTT.

This chain connects TRBV10-3 to TRBJ2-4; 9 nucleotides agree with TRBD1. J gave up 7 bases and V 1 base, and 8 bases lay outside the gene matches. Germline V gene lookup returns CDR1 ENHRY and CDR2 SYGVKD. The length of the CDR3 is 16 residues. This CDR3 is CAISEFSQGALNIQYF. The DNA for the CDR3 is TGTGCCATCAGTGAGTTTTCACAGGGGGCGCTCAACATTCAGTACTTC.

DNA for the CDR3: TGTGCCAGCAGCGTAGCAAAAAGCTCCTCCTATAATTCACCCCTCCACTTT. The encoded protein is CASSVAKSSSYNSPLHF. V and J are TRBV9 and TRBJ1-6; D not resolved. CDR3 length: 17 residues. V lost 0 bases to trimming and J lost 0 bases, with 10 bases between them. Per the germline V gene, CDR1 is SGDLS and CDR2 is YYNGEE.

This clonotype was seen only a few times. This chain connects TRBV20-1 to TRBJ2-4; D may correspond to TRBD1 or TRBD2 (5 bases each). This CDR3 has 12 residues. The V gene's germline CDR1 is DFQATT and CDR2 SNEGSKA (reference sequence). V was pared by 2 bases and J by 6 bases, with 8 bases between. For the CDR3, the DNA is TGCAGTGCTAGACAGGGACCAAACATTCAGTACTTC. This codes for CSARQGPNIQYF.

This clonotype has more than one count but fewer than ten. J is TRBJ1-3 and V is TRBV20-1; the D is unclear. There are 13 residues in the CDR3. The V gene's germline CDR1 is DFQATT and CDR2 SNEGSKA (reference sequence). Trimming took 5 bases from V and 0 from J, leaving 8 bases between them. CDR3 DNA: TGCAGTGCTGGGCCGTCCTCTGGAAACACCATATATTTT. Residues: CSAGPSSGNTIYF.

This clonotype appeared a few times. The chain combines TRBV5-1 with TRBJ2-7; no reliable D call. Germline V gene data show CDR1 as SGHRS and CDR2 as YFSETQ. The CDR3 covers 12 residues. Between the trimmed V and J ends, which lost 1 base and 8 bases, there was a span of 10 bases. The CDR3 here is CASSLQEHKQYF. Written as DNA, the CDR3 is TGCGCCAGCAGCTTGCAGGAGCACAAGCAGTACTTC.

This clonotype was recorded at least ten times. The chain joins TRBV6-8 to TRBJ2-1, with TRBD1 as a possible D gene (6 bases). The germline V gene has CDR1 MNHGY and CDR2 SAAAGT. The CDR3 runs 15 residues. The ends were cut back, 5 bases at V and 4 bases at J, with 15 bases in the middle. CDR3: CASSPTGNIYNEQFF. CDR3 coding DNA: TGTGCCAGCAGTCCCACAGGGAATATTTACAATGAGCAGTTCTTC.

The chain links TRBV12-3 or TRBV12-4 to TRBJ1-3; D remains ambiguous. V was clipped by 6 bases and J by 3 bases, with 12 bases between them. The CDR3 covers 14 residues. CDR3 sequence reads: CASSLRGYGNTIYF. The DNA for the CDR3 is TGTGCCAGCAGCCTCCGAGGATATGGAAACACCATATATTTT.

The chain couples TRBV20-1 to TRBJ2-1; 8 nucleotides align to TRBD2. Germline-derived CDR1 and CDR2 are DFQATT and SNEGSKA (reference sequence). V lost 3 bases and J lost 3; bases outside the gene matches: 1. The CDR3 has 13 residues. DNA for the CDR3: TGCAGTGCTAGCGGGGGGGACTACAATGAGCAGTTCTTC. It yields the protein CSASGGDYNEQFF.

This clonotype has ten or more counts. V usage is TRBV5-1 and J usage is TRBJ2-2, with D unresolved. CDR1 is SGHRS and CDR2 is YFSETQ in the germline V gene. This CDR3 has 14 amino acids. V was trimmed by 3 bases and J by 3 bases, leaving 9 bases between them. The CDR3 loop is CASSYFKYTGELFF. For the CDR3, the DNA is TGCGCCAGCAGCTACTTCAAGTACACCGGGGAGCTGTTTTTT.

The chain links TRBV12-3 or TRBV12-4 to TRBJ2-1; 8 bases line up with TRBD2. This CDR3 has 16 amino acids. The V segment lost 6 bases and the J segment 5 bases; nucleotides outside the gene matches: 12. This CDR3 reads CASSGTRTFLHNEQFF. The CDR3 DNA reads as TGTGCCAGCAGCGGGACTAGAACATTCCTCCACAATGAGCAGTTCTTC.

This clonotype was recorded a few times. The chain uses TRBV5-1 and TRBJ2-7; TRBD1 matches at 7 bases. Germline assignment: CDR1 SGHRS and CDR2 YFSETQ. V shed 2 bases, J shed 6 bases, and the junction held 5 bases outside the gene matches. The CDR3 is 13 residues long. CDR3 sequence reads: CASSLEGAGEQYF. The CDR3 DNA sequence: TGCGCCAGCAGCTTAGAGGGGGCGGGCGAGCAGTACTTC. Supplemented by reference TRBV5-1 and TRBJ2-7, the full variable domain reads KAGVTQTPRYLIKTRGQQVTLSCSPISGHRSVSWYQQTPGQGLQFLFEYFSETQRNKGNFPGRFSGRQFSNSRSEMNVSTLELGDSALYLCASSLEGAGEQYFGPGTRLTVT.

The rearrangement uses TRBV20-1 and TRBJ2-4, with TRBD2 as a possible D gene (6 bases). CDR1 and CDR2 from the germline V gene are DFQATT and SNEGSKA (reference sequence). The CDR3 covers 13 residues. V was trimmed by 6 bases and J by 2 bases, leaving 11 bases between them. CDR3 coding DNA: TGCAGTGCCCCGACTAGTTCCAAAAACATTCAGTACTTC. Its protein product is CSAPTSSKNIQYF.

A few counts support this clonotype. The chain couples TRBV20-1 to TRBJ1-2; D gene ambiguous. The germline CDR1 and CDR2 sequences are DFQATT and SNEGSKA (reference sequence). This CDR3 contains 12 residues. V gave up 0 bases and J gave up 8 bases, with 10 bases separating them. For the CDR3, the DNA is TGCAGTGCTAGAGATCCCCCGAGGGGCTACACCTTC. As protein: CSARDPPRGYTF.

J is TRBJ2-3 and V is TRBV5-1, with D possibly TRBD2 on 5 matching bases. In germline, CDR1 is SGHRS, CDR2 YFSETQ. V lost 0 bases, J lost 1 base, and 9 bases lay in between. This CDR3 contains 15 residues. CDR3 DNA: TGCGCCAGCAGCTTGGGGGTCGGGGGCACAGATACGCAGTATTTT. Translated, it gives CASSLGVGGTDTQYF.

With respect to this clonotype: A much larger clone differs by one base, so this may be a read error. The DNA for the CDR3 is TGTGCCACCAGCAGAGGTTCGGGCGAGAACAATGAGCAGTTCTTC. Residues: CATSRGSGENNEQFF. The rearrangement joins TRBV15 to TRBJ2-1; D gene ambiguous. Germline CDR1 LNHNV, CDR2 YYDKDF (reference sequence). V gave up 1 base and J gave up 5 bases, with 12 bases separating them. The CDR3 has 15 amino acids. Full variable domain (rest looked up from reference TRBV15 and TRBJ2-1): DAMVIQNPRYQVTQFGKPVTLSCSQTLNHNVMYWYQQKSSQAPKLLFHYYDKDFNNEADTPDNFQSRRPNTSFCFLDIRSPGLGDTAMYLCATSRGSGENNEQFFGPGTRLTVL.

The rearrangement joins TRBV6-5 to TRBJ1-4; D possibly corresponds to TRBD1 (6 bases). V was pared by 0 bases and J by 10 bases, with 18 bases between. This CDR3 comprises 16 residues. Germline assignment: CDR1 MNHEY and CDR2 SVGAGI. The CDR3 region has the DNA TGTGCCAGCAGTTACTCGAAGTATTCAGGGGCCGGAAAACTGTTTTTT. Amino acids: CASSYSKYSGAGKLFF.

This rearrangement joins TRBV15 to TRBJ2-5; D unclear. Deletions cut 0 bases from V and 5 bases from J, with 10 bases between. Germline V CDR1 and CDR2: LNHNV, YYDKDF (reference sequence). The CDR3 spans 14 residues. Written as DNA, the CDR3 is TGTGCCACCAGCAGAGAGGTGGTTTTGGAGACCCAGTACTTC. Its translation is CATSREVVLETQYF.

V gene TRBV7-9 combines with J gene TRBJ1-1; no definite D call. Germline values: CDR1 SEHNR, CDR2 FQNEAQ (reference sequence). This CDR3 has 12 amino acids. Trimming took off 5 bases at V and 0 bases at J, with 4 bases between the two ends. The CDR3 bases are TGTGCCAGCAGCCTACTGAACACTGAAGCTTTCTTT. Translation: CASSLLNTEAFF.

The chain carries TRBV6-5 and TRBJ1-5, with 10 bases fitting TRBD1. V shed 8 bases and J 6 bases; nucleotides not matched to a gene: 7. This CDR3 region has 14 residues. Per the germline V gene, CDR1 is MNHEY and CDR2 is SVGAGI. CDR3 region: CASGSGTGVQPQHF. The CDR3 DNA reads as TGTGCCAGCGGTTCCGGGACAGGGGTTCAGCCCCAGCATTTT.